There are many counts of the clone carrying this TCR beta chain. Its antigen remains unknown. This entry is derived from a study of metastatic and nonmetastatic thyroid tumors. As for the study in general: Repertoires of blood and of tissue (tumor or nodule) from malignant and benign thyroid patients were compared.

The CDR3 spans 15 residues. Trimming took 7 bases from V and 5 from J, leaving 18 bases between them. Germline CDR1 is MDHEN and CDR2 is SYDVKM. Patients underwent thyroid surgery, and none had received any treatment before it. General study points: Benign nodules were reported to have significantly lower TCR beta diversity than malignant thyroid tumors, in blood and tumor.

Original analysis: Construction of a distant-metastasis classifier for papillary thyroid cancer relied on CDR3 differences across clinicopathological groups. TCRdb re-processed the PCR reads through MiXCR. These V and J calls are TCRdb output, not the study's own analysis. The sample holds 20,000 to 30,000 clones, roughly an eighth seen once. This chain links TRBV28 with TRBJ1-5; D remains ambiguous. The material sequenced was blood. The sequence derives from a female donor with papillary thyroid cancer or a benign thyroid nodule (not recorded which). Some clones in this sample may be carry-over from other donors' samples. The CDR3 protein is CASIQAGRTDQPQHF. Written as DNA, the CDR3 is TGTGCCAGCATCCAAGCAGGCAGGACCGATCAGCCCCAGCATTTT.